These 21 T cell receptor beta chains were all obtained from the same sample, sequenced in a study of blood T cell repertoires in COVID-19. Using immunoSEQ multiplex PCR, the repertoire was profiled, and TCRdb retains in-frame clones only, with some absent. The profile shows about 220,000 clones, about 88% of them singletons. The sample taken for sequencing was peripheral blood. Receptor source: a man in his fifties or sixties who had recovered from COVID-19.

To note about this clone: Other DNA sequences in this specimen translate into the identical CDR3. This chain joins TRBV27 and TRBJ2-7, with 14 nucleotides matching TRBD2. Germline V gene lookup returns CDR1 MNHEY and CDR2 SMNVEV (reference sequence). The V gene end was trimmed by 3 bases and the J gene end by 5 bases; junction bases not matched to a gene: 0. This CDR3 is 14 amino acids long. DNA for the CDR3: TGTGCCAGCAGTTTGGGACTAGCGGGAGACGAGCAGTACTTC. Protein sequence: CASSLGLAGDEQYF.

CDR3 DNA: TGTGCCAGCAGTTTACAGGGGGCCCCGAACACCGGGGAGCTGTTTTTT. Translating gives CASSLQGAPNTGELFF. The chain carries TRBV27 and TRBJ2-2; 8 nucleotides line up with TRBD1. After removal of 2 bases from V and 0 bases from J, the junction contained 2 bases not matched to a gene. CDR1 is MNHEY, CDR2 SMNVEV, per germline (reference sequence). This CDR3 has 16 amino acids.

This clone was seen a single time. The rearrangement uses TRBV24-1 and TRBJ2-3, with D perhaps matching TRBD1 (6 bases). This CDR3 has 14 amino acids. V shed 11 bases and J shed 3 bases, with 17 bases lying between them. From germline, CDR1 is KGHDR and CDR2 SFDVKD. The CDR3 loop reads CAISDRARTDTQYF. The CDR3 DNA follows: TGTGCCATATCGGACAGAGCCCGTACAGATACGCAGTATTTT.

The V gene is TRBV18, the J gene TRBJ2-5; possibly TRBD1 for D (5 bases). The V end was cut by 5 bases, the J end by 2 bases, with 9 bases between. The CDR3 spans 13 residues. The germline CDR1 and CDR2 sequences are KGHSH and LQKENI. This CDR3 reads CASSDSLQETQYF. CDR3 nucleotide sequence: TGTGCCAGCTCAGACAGTTTGCAAGAGACCCAGTACTTC. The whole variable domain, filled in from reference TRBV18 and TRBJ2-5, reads NAGVMQNPRHLVRRRGQEARLRCSPMKGHSHVYWYRQLPEEGLKFMVYLQKENIIDESGMPKERFSAEFPKEGPSILRIQQVVRGDSAAYFCASSDSLQETQYFGPGTRLLVL.

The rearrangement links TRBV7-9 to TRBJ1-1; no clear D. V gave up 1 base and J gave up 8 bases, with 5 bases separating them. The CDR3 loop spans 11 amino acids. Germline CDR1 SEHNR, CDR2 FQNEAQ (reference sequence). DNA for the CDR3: TGTGCCAGCAGCTTAGAAACAGAAGCTTTCTTT. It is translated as CASSLETEAFF.

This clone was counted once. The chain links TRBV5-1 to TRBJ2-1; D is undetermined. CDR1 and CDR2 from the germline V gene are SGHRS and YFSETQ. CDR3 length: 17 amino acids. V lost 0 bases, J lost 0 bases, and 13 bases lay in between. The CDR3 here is CASSLDEPHHSYNEQFF. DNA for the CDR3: TGCGCCAGCAGCTTGGATGAGCCCCACCACTCCTACAATGAGCAGTTCTTC.

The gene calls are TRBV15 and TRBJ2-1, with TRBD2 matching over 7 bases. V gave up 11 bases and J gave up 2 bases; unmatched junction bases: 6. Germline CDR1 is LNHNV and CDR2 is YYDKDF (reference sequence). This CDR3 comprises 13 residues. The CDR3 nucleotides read TGTGCCTCCGGGAGGCACCCCTACAATGAGCAGTTCTTC. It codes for CASGRHPYNEQFF.

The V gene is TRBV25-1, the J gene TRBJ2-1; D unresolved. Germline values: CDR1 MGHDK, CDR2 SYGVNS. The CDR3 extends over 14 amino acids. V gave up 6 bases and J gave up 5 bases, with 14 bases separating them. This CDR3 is CASSRLPTDNEQFF. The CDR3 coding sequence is TGTGCCAGCAGCCGACTCCCGACCGACAATGAGCAGTTCTTC.

The CDR3 sequence is CASRRGGSGTDTQYF. The CDR3 coding sequence is TGTGCCAGCAGGCGAGGCGGGAGTGGCACAGATACGCAGTATTTT. The rearrangement joins TRBV28 to TRBJ2-3; 7 nucleotides align to TRBD2. V was clipped by 6 bases and J by 1 base; unmatched bases: 7. CDR3 length: 15 residues. Germline V gene sequence: CDR1 MDHEN, CDR2 SYDVKM.

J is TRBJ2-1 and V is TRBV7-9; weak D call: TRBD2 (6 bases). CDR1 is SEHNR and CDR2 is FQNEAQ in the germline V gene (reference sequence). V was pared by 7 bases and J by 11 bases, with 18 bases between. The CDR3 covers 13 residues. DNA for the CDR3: TGTGCCAGCACCTCGAACCCAGCGGGTAAGCAGTTCTTC. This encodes CASTSNPAGKQFF.

CDR3 DNA: TGTGCCAGCAGTTTAAGGAGCGACGAGCAGTACTTC. Translating gives CASSLRSDEQYF. This chain joins TRBV27 and TRBJ2-7; no reliable D call. Trimming shortened V by 2 bases and J by 5 bases, and 7 bases separated the two germline ends. Germline CDR1 is MNHEY and CDR2 is SMNVEV (reference sequence). This CDR3 is 12 amino acids long.

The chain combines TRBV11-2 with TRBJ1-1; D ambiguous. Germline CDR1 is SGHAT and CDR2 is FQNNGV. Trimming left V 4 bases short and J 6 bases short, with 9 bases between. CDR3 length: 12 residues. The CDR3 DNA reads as TGTGCCAGCAGCTCCCGGCGGGCTGAAGCTTTCTTT. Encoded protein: CASSSRRAEAFF.

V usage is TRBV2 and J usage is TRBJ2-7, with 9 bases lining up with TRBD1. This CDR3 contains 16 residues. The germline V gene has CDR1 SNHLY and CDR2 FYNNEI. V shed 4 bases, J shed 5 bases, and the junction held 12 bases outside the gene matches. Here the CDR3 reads CASSVGTGTGLDEQYF. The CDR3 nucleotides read TGTGCCAGCAGTGTAGGTACAGGGACAGGGCTCGACGAGCAGTACTTC.

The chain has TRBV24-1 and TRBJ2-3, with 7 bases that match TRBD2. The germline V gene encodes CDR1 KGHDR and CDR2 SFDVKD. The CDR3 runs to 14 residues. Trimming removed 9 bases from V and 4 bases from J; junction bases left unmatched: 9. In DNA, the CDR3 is TGTGCCACCGAAGCGGGAAAGATCGCAGATACGCAGTATTTT. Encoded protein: CATEAGKIADTQYF.

CDR3 DNA sequence: TGTGCCAGCTCACCACGCCCTTCAGGGGCCTACGAGCAGTACTTC. It specifies CASSPRPSGAYEQYF. This sequence joins TRBV18 and TRBJ2-7, with a tentative D call TRBD1 (6 bases). The CDR3 covers 15 residues. CDR1 and CDR2 from the germline V gene are KGHSH and LQKENI. Trimming took off 1 base at V and 2 bases at J, with 12 bases between the two ends.

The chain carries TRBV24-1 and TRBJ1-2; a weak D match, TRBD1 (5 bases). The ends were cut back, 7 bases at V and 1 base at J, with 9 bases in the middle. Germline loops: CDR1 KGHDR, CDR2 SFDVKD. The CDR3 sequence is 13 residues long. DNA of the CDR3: TGTGCCACCAGGGGGGGGGTTAACTATGGCTACACCTTC. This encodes CATRGGVNYGYTF.

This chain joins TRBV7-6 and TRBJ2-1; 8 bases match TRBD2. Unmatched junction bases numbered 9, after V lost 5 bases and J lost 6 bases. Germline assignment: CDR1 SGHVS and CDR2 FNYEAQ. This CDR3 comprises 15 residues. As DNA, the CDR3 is TGTGCCAGCAGCCCACTAGCGGAGGCCGGCAATGAGCAGTTCTTC. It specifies CASSPLAEAGNEQFF.

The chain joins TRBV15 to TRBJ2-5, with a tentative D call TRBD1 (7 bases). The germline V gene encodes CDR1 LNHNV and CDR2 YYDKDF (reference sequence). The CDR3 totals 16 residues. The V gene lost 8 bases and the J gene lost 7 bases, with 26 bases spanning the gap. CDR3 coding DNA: TGTGCCACCGCTCCGGGGGACAGCATTCCCTCGGGGACCCAGTACTTC. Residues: CATAPGDSIPSGTQYF. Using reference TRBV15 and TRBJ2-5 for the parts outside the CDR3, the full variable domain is DAMVIQNPRYQVTQFGKPVTLSCSQTLNHNVMYWYQQKSSQAPKLLFHYYDKDFNNEADTPDNFQSRRPNTSFCFLDIRSPGLGDTAMYLCATAPGDSIPSGTQYFGPGTRLLVL.

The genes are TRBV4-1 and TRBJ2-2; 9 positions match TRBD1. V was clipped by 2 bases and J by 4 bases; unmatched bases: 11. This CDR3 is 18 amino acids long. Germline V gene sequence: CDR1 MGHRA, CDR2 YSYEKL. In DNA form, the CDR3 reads TGCGCCAGCAGCCAATCTTACAGGGGGCGCGCTATCACCGGGGAGCTGTTTTTT. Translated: CASSQSYRGRAITGELFF.

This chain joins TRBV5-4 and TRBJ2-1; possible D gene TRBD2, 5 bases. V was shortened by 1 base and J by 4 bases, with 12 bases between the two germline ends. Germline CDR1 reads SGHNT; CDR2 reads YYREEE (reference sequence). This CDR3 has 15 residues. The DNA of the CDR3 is TGTGCCAGCAGCTTGTTGAGGGAAGATTACAATGAGCAGTTCTTC. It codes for CASSLLREDYNEQFF.

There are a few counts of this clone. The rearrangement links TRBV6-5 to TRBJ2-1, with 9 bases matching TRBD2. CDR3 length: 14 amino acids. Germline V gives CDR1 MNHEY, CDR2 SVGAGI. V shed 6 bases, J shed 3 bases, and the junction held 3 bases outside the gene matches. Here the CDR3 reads CASRIAGVYNEQFF. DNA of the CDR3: TGTGCCAGCAGAATAGCGGGAGTCTACAATGAGCAGTTCTTC.